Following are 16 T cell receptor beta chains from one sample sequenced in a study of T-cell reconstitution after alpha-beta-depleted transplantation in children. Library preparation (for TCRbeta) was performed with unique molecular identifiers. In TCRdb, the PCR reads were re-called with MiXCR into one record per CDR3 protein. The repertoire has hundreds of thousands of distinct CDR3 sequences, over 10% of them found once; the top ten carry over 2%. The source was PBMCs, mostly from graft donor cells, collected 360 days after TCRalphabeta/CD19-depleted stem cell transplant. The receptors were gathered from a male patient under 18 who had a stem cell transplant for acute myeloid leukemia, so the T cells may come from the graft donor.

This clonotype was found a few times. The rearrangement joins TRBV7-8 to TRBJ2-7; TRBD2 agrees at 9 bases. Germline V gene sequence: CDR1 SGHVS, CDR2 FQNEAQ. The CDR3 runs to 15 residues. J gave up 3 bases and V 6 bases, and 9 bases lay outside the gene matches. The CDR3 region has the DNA TGTGCCAGCAGGCCGGGGCGCGGGAGGGTCTACGAGCAGTACTTC. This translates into CASRPGRGRVYEQYF.

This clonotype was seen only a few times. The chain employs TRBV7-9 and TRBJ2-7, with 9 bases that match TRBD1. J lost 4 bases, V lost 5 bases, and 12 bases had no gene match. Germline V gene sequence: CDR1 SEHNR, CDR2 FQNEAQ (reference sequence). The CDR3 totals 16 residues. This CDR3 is CASSHKQGQGVYEQYF. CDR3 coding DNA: TGTGCCAGCAGCCACAAACAGGGACAGGGTGTTTACGAGCAGTACTTC.

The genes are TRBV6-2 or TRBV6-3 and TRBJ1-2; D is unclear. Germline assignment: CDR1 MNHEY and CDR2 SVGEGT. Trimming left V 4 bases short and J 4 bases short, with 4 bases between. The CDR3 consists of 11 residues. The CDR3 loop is CASSWGYGYTF. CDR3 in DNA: TGTGCCAGCAGTTGGGGCTATGGCTACACCTTC.

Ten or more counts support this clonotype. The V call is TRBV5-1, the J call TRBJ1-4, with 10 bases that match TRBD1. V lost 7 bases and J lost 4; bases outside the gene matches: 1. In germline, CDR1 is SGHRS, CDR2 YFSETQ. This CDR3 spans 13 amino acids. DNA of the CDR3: TGCGCCAGCCGGGACAGGGGTAATGAAAAACTGTTTTTT. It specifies CASRDRGNEKLFF.

The DNA for the CDR3 is TGCAGTGCTAGCCTTCTTTTAGCGGGAGAAGGCACCGGGGAGCTGTTTTTT. Its translation is CSASLLLAGEGTGELFF. The V call is TRBV20-1, the J call TRBJ2-2, with TRBD2 matching over 9 bases. V lost 3 bases to trimming and J lost 4 bases; unmatched junction nucleotides: 12. CDR3 length equals 17 residues. Germline V gene sequence: CDR1 DFQATT, CDR2 SNEGSKA (reference sequence).

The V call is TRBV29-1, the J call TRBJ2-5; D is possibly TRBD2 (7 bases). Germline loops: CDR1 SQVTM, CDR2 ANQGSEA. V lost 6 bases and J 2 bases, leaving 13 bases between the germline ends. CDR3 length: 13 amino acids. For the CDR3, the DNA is TGCAGCGTCCTCGAGGGGGGGCAAGAGACCCAGTACTTC. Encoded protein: CSVLEGGQETQYF.

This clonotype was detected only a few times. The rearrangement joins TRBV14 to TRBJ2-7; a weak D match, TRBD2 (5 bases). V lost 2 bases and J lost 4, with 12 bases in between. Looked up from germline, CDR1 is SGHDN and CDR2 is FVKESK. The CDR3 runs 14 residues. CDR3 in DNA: TGTGCCAGCAGCCAACCCGGGATAATTTACGAGCAGTACTTC. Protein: CASSQPGIIYEQYF.

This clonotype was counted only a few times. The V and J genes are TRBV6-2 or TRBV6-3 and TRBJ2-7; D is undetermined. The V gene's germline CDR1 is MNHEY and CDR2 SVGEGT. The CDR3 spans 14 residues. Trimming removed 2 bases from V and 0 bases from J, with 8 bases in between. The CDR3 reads CASSYIRLSYEQYF. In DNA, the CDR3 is TGTGCCAGCAGTTACATCAGGCTCTCCTACGAGCAGTACTTC.

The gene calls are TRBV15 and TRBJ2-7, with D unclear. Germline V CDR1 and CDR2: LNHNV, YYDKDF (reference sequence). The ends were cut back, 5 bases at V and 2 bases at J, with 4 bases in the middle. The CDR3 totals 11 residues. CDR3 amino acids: CATSSPYEQYF. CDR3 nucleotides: TGTGCCACCAGCTCTCCCTACGAGCAGTACTTC.

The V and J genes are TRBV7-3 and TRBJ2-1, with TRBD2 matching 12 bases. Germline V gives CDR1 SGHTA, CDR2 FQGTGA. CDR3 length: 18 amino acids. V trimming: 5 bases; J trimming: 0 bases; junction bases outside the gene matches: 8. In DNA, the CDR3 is TGTGCCAGCAGCCGGACTAGCGGGAAGATGAGCTCCTACAATGAGCAGTTCTTC. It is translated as CASSRTSGKMSSYNEQFF.

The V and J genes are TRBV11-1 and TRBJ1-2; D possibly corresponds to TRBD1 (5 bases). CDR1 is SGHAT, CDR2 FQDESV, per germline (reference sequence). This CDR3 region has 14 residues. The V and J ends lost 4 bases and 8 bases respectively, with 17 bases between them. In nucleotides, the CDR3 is TGTGCCAGCAGCTCCACCTGGGACGGAGGAGGCTACACCTTC. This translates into CASSSTWDGGGYTF.

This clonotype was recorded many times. The CDR3 region is CSVRGTVTDTQYF. The CDR3 nucleotides are TGCAGCGTGCGCGGGACAGTCACAGATACGCAGTATTTT. The chain employs TRBV29-1 and TRBJ2-3, with a possible D match to TRBD1 (7 bases). Germline V gene sequence: CDR1 SQVTM, CDR2 ANQGSEA. V was cut by 6 bases and J by 2 bases, with 12 bases left in between. The CDR3 is 13 amino acids.

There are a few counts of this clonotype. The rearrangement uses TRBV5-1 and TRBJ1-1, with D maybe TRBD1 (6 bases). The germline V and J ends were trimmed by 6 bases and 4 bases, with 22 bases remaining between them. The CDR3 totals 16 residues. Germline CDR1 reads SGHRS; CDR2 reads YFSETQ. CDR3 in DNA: TGCGCCAGCACCATCAGCCGGGGGCTCCATTCCACTGAAGCTTTCTTT. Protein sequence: CASTISRGLHSTEAFF.

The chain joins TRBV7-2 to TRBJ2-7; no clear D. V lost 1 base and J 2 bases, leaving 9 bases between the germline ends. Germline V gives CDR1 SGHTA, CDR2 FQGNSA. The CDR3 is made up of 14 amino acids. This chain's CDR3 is CASSLDLITYEQYF. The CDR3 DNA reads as TGTGCCAGCAGCTTAGATCTCATTACCTACGAGCAGTACTTC.

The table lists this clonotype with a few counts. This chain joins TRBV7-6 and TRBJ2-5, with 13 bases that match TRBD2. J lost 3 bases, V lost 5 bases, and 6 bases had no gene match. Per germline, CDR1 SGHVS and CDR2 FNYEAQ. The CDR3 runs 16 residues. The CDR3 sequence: CASSTGLAGVKETQYF. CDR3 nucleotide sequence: TGTGCCAGCAGCACAGGACTAGCGGGAGTCAAAGAGACCCAGTACTTC.

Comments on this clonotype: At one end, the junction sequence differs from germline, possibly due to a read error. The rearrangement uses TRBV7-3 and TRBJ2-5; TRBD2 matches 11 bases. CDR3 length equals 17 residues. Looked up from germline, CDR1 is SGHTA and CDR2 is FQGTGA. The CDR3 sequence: CASSLHTGLADQETQCF. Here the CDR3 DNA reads TGTGCCAGCAGTTTACATACGGGACTAGCGGATCAAGAGACCCAGTGCTTC.